The present T cell receptor beta chain was sequenced within a study of technical replicates of blood from a few donors. This CDR3 contains 10 residues. CDR1 and CDR2 (germline): LNHDA, SQIVND (reference sequence). Trimming removed 10 bases from V and 7 bases from J, with 8 bases in between. Measured with immunoSEQ multiplex PCR; TCRdb has only the in-frame clones, and not every one. In the table there are tens of thousands of clones, roughly 90% of which are singletons. Sample: T cells isolated from PBMCs. The receptor was derived from a human donor in good health. This chain uses TRBV19 with TRBJ1-3; the D is unclear. DNA for the CDR3: TGTGCCACCAAATCCAACACCATATATTTT. Amino acids: CATKSNTIYF.